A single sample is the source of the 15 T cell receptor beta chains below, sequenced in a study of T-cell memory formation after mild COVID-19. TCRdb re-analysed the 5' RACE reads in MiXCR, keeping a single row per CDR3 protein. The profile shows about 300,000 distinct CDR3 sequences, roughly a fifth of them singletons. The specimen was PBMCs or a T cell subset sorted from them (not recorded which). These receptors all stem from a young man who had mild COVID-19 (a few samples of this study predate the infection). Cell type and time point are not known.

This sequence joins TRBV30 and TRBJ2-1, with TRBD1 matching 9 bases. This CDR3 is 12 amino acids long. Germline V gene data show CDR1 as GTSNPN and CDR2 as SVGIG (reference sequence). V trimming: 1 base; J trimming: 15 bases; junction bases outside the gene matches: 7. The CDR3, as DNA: TGTGCCTGGAGTGCCGGGACAGGGCTAGCGTTCTTC. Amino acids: CAWSAGTGLAFF.

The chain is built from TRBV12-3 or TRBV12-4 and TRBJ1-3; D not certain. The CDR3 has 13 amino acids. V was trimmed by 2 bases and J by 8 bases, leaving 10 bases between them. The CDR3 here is CASSLWLGDTIYF. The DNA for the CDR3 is TGTGCCAGCAGTTTATGGCTCGGGGACACCATATATTTT.

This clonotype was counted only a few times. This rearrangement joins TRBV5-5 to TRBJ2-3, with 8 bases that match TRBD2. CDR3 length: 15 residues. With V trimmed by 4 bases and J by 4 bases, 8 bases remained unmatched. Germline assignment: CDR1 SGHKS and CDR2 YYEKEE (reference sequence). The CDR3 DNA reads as TGTGCCAGCAGCCCGGGGGGGAGGGCGGCAGATACGCAGTATTTT. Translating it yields CASSPGGRAADTQYF.

CDR3 in DNA: TGCGCCAGCAGCACTGGGGACAGGGGGCTGGGTGCTTTCTTT. Protein product: CASSTGDRGLGAFF. The gene calls are TRBV5-1 and TRBJ1-1, with 12 bases aligning to TRBD1. The junction had 9 bases not matched to a gene; V was cut back by 4 bases and J by 11 bases. The CDR3 totals 14 residues. Germline CDR1 and CDR2: SGHRS and YFSETQ. Based on the CDR3 plus reference TRBV5-1 and TRBJ1-1, the full variable domain is KAGVTQTPRYLIKTRGQQVTLSCSPISGHRSVSWYQQTPGQGLQFLFEYFSETQRNKGNFPGRFSGRQFSNSRSEMNVSTLELGDSALYLCASSTGDRGLGAFFGQGTRLTVV.

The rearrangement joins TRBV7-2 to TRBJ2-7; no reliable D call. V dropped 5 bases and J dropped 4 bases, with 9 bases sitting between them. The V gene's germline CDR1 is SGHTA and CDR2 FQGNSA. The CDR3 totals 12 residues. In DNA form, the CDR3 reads TGTGCCAGCAGCCCCCAGAAGTACGAGCAGTACGTC. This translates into CASSPQKYEQYV.

The CDR3 spells CASSQLQATEAFF. The CDR3 DNA reads as TGCGCCAGCAGCCAACTCCAGGCAACTGAAGCTTTCTTT. The chain links TRBV4-1 to TRBJ1-1; D unclear. The germline V gene has CDR1 MGHRA and CDR2 YSYEKL. The V end lost 2 bases, the J end lost 5 bases, and 9 bases lay between the germline ends. The CDR3 loop spans 13 amino acids.

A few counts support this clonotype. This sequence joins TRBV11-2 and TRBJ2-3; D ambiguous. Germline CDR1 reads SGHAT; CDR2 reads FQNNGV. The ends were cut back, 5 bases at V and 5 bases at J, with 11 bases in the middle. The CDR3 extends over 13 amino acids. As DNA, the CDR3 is TGTGCCAGCAGCCTCCCAGGCGGAGATACGCAGTATTTT. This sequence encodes CASSLPGGDTQYF.

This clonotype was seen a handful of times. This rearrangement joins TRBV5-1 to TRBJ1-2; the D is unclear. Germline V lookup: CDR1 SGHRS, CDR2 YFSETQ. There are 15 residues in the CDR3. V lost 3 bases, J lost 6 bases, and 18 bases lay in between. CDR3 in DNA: TGCGCCAGCAGCTCACAAGTCGGGCCAAGGGATGGCTACACCTTC. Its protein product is CASSSQVGPRDGYTF.

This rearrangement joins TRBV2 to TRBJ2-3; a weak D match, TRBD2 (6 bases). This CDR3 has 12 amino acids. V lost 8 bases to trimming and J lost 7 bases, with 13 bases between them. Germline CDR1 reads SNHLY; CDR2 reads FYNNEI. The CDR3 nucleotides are TGTGCCAGCTCCGGGACTCTAAATACGCAGTATTTT. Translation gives CASSGTLNTQYF.

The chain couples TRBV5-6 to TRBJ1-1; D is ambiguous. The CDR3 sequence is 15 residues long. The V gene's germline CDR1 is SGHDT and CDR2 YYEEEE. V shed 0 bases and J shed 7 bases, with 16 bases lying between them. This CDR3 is CASSLELGYSGEAFF. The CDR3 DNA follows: TGTGCCAGCAGCTTGGAGTTGGGTTATTCGGGTGAAGCTTTCTTT.

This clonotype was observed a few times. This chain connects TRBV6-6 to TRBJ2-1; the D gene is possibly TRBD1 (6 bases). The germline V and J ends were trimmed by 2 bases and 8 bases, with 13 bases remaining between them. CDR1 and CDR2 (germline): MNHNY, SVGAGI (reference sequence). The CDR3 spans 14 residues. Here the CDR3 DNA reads TGTGCCAGCAGTTACCGACAGGCCGGGCATGAGCAGTTCTTC. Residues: CASSYRQAGHEQFF.

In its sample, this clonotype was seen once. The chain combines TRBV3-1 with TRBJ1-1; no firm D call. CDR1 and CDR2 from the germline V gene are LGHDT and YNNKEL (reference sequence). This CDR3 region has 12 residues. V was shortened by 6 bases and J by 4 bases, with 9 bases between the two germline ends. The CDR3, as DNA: TGTGCCAGCAGGCTGGCGGGCACTGAAGCTTTCTTT. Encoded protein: CASRLAGTEAFF.

In DNA, the CDR3 is TGTGCCAGCAGCCGACAGGGGAAGTGGACTGAAGCTTTCTTT. Encoded protein: CASSRQGKWTEAFF. The chain links TRBV13 to TRBJ1-1, with 8 bases fitting TRBD1. The CDR3 extends over 14 amino acids. Germline loops: CDR1 PRHDT, CDR2 FYEKMQ (reference sequence). V was pared by 5 bases and J by 5 bases, with 7 bases of the junction left unmatched.

The CDR3 protein is CASSPRTTGIGYGYTF. The CDR3 DNA follows: TGTGCCAGCAGCCCGAGAACGACAGGGATCGGCTATGGCTACACCTTC. The rearrangement joins TRBV7-2 to TRBJ1-2, with TRBD1 matching 7 bases. The trim removed 5 bases at V and 4 bases at J, leaving 13 bases unmatched. Germline assignment: CDR1 SGHTA and CDR2 FQGNSA. The CDR3 loop spans 16 amino acids.

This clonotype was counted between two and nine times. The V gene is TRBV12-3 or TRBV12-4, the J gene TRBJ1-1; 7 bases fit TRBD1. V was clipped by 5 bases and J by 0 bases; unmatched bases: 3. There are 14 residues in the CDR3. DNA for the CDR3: TGTGCCAGCAGTCGACAGGGCTTGAACACTGAAGCTTTCTTT. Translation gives CASSRQGLNTEAFF.